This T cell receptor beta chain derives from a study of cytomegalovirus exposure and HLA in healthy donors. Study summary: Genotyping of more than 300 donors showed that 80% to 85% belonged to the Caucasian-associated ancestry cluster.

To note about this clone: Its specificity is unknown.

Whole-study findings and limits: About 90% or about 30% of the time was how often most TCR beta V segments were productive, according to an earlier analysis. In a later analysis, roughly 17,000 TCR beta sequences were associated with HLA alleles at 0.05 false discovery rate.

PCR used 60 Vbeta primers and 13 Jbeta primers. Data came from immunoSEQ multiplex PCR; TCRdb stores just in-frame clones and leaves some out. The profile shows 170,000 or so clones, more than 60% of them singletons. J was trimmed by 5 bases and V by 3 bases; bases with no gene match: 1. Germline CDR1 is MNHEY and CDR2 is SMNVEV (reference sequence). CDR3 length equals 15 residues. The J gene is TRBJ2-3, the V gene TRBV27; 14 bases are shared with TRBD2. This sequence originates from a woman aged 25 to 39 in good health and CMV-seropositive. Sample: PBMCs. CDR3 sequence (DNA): TGTGCCAGCAGTTTCGGGACTAGCGGGAGAGATACGCAGTATTTT. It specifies CASSFGTSGRDTQYF.